The clone carrying this T cell receptor beta chain was observed a handful of times. Its antigen is unidentified. Germline-derived CDR1 and CDR2 are MNHNS and SASEGT. V dropped 2 bases and J dropped 3 bases, with 11 bases sitting between them. This CDR3 region has 15 residues. Amplification of TCR beta used genomic DNA extracted from peripheral blood. Rearranged V-D-J TRB sequences were amplified with a mixed TRB-A/B primer pool. One entry per CDR3 protein, called by TCRdb with MiXCR from the multiplex PCR reads. Altogether about 4,000 distinct CDR3 sequences are present, under 30% being singletons, with the ten largest covering about 15%. This sample is drawn from a study of T cell repertoires in aging, cancer and after chemotherapy. The study, taken as a whole, reports: Across the chemotherapy interval, each cancer cohort showed higher median generation probability, suggesting thymic rebound.

The chain uses TRBV6-1 and TRBJ1-5, with D hard to call. Material: blood. The clonotype comes from a human donor with a solid tumor. The CDR3 loop reads CASSELGNFNQPQHF. CDR3 DNA: TGTGCCAGCAGTGAATTGGGTAATTTCAATCAGCCCCAGCATTTT.